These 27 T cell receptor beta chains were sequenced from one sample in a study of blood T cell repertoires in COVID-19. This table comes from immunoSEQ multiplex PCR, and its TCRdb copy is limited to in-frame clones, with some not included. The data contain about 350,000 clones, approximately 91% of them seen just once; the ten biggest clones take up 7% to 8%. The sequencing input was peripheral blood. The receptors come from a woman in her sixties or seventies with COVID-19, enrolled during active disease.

The CDR3 DNA reads as TGTGCCACCAGTGACCCTGGGGGCAGCTCCTACAATGAGCAGTTCTTC. Translation: CATSDPGGSSYNEQFF. This chain joins TRBV24-1 and TRBJ2-1; a possible D gene is TRBD1 (6 bases). The germline V gene has CDR1 KGHDR and CDR2 SFDVKD. The CDR3 runs to 16 residues. Trimming pared 4 bases from V and 0 bases from J, leaving 12 bases between.

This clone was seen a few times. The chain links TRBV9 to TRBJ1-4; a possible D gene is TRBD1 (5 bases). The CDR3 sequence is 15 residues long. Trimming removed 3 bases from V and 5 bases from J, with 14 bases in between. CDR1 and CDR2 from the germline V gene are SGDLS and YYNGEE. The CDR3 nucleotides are TGTGCCAGCAGCGGAGCAGGGTTTTTAAATGAAAAACTGTTTTTT. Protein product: CASSGAGFLNEKLFF.

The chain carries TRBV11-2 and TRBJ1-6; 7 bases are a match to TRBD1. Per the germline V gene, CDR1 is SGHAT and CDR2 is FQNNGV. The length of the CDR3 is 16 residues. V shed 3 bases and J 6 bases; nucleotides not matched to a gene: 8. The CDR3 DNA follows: TGTGCCAGCAGCTTCCCTCGAGACAGGGCTAATTCACCCCTCCACTTT. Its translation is CASSFPRDRANSPLHF.

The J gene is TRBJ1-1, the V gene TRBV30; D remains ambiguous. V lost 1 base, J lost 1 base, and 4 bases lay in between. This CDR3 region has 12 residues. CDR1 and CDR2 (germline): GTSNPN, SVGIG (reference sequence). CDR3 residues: CAWSDGNTEAFF. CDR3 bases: TGTGCCTGGAGTGACGGGAACACTGAAGCTTTCTTT.

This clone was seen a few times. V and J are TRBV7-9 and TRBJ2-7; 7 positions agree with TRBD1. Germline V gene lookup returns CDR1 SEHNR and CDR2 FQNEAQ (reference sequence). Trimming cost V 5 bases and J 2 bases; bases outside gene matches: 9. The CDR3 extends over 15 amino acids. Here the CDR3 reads CASSPRQGSPYEQYF. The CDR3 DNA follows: TGTGCCAGCAGCCCTCGACAGGGAAGTCCCTACGAGCAGTACTTC.

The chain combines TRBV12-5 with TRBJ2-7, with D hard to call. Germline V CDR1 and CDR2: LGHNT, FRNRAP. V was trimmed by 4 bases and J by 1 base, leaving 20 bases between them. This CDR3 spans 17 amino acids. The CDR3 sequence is CASGSLLGPTESYEQYF. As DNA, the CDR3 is TGTGCTAGTGGTTCCTTGTTGGGCCCCACAGAGTCCTACGAGCAGTACTTC.

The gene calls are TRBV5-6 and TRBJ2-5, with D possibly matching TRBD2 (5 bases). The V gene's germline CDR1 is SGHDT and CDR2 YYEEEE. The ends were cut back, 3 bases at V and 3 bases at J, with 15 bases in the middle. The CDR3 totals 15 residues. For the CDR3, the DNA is TGTGCCAGCAGCTCCCCACTAGGTCAGAAAGAGACCCAGTACTTC. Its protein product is CASSSPLGQKETQYF.

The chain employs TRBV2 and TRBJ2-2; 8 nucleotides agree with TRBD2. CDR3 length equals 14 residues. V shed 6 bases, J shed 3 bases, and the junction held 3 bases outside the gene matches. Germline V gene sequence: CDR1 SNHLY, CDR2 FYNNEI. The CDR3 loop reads CASRSGGDTGELFF. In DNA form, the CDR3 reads TGTGCCAGCAGAAGCGGGGGTGACACCGGGGAGCTGTTTTTT.

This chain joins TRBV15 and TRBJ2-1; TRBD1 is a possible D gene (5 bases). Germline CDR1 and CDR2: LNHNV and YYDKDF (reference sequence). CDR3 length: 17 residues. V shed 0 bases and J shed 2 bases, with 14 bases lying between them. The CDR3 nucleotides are TGTGCCACCAGCAGAGATCAGGAAGCAGGGCCCTACAATGAGCAGTTCTTC. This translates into CATSRDQEAGPYNEQFF.

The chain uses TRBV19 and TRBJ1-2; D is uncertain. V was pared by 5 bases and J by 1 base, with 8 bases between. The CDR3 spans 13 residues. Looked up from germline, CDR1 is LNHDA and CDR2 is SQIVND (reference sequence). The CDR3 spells CASSLTDNYGYTF. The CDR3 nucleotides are TGTGCCAGTAGTCTGACTGATAACTATGGCTACACCTTC.

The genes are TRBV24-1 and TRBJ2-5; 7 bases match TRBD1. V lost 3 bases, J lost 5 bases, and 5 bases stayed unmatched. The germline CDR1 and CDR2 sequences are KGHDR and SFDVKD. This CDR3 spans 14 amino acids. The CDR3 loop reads CATSDTGTAETQYF. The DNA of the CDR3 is TGTGCCACCAGTGATACCGGGACAGCCGAGACCCAGTACTTC.

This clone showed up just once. The chain's CDR3 is CASSPDRERQPQHF. CDR3 coding DNA: TGTGCCAGTAGCCCTGACAGGGAAAGACAGCCCCAGCATTTT. The V call is TRBV19, the J call TRBJ1-5; 7 bases match TRBD1. Per germline, CDR1 LNHDA and CDR2 SQIVND (reference sequence). CDR3 length: 14 residues. J lost 7 bases, V lost 6 bases, and 9 bases had no gene match.

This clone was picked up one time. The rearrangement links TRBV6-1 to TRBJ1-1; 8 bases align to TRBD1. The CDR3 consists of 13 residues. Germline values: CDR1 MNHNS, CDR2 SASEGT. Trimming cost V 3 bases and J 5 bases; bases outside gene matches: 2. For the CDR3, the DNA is TGTGCCAGCAGTGACAGACAGGGGACTGAAGCTTTCTTT. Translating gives CASSDRQGTEAFF.

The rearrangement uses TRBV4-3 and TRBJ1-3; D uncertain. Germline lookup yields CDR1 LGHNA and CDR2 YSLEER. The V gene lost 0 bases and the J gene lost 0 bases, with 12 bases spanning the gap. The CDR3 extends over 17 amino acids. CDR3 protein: CASSQDGRGSSGNTIYF. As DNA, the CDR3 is TGCGCCAGCAGCCAAGATGGGCGGGGTAGCTCTGGAAACACCATATATTTT.

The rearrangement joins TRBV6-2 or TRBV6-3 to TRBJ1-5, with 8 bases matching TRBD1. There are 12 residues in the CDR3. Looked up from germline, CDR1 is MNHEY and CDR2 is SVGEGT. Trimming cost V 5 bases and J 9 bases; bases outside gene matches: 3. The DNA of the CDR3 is TGTGCCAGCAGTGACAGGGGCGGGCCCCAGCATTTT. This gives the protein CASSDRGGPQHF.

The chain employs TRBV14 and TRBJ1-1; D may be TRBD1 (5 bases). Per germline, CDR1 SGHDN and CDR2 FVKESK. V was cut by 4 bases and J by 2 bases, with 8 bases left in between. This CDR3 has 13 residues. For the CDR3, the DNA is TGTGCCAGCAGCCTGGGGGGAAACACTGAAGCTTTCTTT. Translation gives CASSLGGNTEAFF.

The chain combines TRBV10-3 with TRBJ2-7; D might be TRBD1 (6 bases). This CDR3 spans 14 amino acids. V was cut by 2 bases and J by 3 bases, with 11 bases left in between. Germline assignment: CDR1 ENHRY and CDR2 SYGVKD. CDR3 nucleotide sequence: TGTGCCATCAGTGAGCTCCGGGACAACTACGAGCAGTACTTC. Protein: CAISELRDNYEQYF.

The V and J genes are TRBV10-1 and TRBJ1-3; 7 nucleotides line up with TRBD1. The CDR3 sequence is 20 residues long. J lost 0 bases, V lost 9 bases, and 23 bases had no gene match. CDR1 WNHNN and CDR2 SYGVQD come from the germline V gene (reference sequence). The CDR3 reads CAREARDSGTYRYSGNTIYF. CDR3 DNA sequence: TGCGCCAGGGAGGCTCGGGACAGTGGTACTTACCGCTACTCTGGAAACACCATATATTTT.

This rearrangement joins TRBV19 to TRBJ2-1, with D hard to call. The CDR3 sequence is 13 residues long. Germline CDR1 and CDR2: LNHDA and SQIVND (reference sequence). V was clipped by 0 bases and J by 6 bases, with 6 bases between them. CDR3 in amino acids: CASSIESTNEQFF. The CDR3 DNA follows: TGTGCCAGTAGTATAGAAAGCACCAATGAGCAGTTCTTC. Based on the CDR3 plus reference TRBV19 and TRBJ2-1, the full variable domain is DGGITQSPKYLFRKEGQNVTLSCEQNLNHDAMYWYRQDPGQGLRLIYYSQIVNDFQKGDIAEGYSVSREKKESFPLTVTSAQKNPTAFYLCASSIESTNEQFFGPGTRLTVL.

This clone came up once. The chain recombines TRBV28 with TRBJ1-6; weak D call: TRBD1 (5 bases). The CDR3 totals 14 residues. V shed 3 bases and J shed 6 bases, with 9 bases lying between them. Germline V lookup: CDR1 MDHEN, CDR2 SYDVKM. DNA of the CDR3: TGTGCCAGCAGTTTGGGAGGGGCTAATTCACCCCTCCACTTT. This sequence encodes CASSLGGANSPLHF.

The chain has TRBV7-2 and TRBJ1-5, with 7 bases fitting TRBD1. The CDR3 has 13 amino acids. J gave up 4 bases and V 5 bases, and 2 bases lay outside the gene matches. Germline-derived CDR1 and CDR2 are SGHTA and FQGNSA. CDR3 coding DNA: TGTGCCAGCAGCGACAGGGCTAATCAGCCCCAGCATTTT. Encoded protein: CASSDRANQPQHF.

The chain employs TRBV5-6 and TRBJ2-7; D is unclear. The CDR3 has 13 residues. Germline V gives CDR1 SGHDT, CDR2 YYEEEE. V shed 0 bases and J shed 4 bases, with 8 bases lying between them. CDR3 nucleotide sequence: TGTGCCAGCAGCTTGGGGGCGAAGTACGAGCAGTACTTC. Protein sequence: CASSLGAKYEQYF.

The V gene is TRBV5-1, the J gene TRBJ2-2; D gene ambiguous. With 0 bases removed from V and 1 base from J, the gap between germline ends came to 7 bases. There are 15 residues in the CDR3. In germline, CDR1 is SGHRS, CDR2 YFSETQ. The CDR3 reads CASSLAEKNTGELFF. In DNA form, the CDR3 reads TGCGCCAGCAGCTTGGCTGAGAAGAACACCGGGGAGCTGTTTTTT. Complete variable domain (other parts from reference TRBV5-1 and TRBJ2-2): KAGVTQTPRYLIKTRGQQVTLSCSPISGHRSVSWYQQTPGQGLQFLFEYFSETQRNKGNFPGRFSGRQFSNSRSEMNVSTLELGDSALYLCASSLAEKNTGELFFGEGSRLTVL.

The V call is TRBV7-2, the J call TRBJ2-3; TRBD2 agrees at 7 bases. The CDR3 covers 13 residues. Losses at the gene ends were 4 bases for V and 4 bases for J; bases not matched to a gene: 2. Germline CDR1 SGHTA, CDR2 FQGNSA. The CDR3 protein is CASSYGLADTQYF. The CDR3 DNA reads TGTGCCAGCAGCTATGGACTAGCAGATACGCAGTATTTT. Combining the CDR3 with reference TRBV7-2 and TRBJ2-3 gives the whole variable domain GAGVSQSPSNKVTEKGKDVELRCDPISGHTALYWYRQSLGQGLEFLIYFQGNSAPDKSGLPSDRFSAERTGGSVSTLTIQRTQQEDSAVYLCASSYGLADTQYFGPGTRLTVL.

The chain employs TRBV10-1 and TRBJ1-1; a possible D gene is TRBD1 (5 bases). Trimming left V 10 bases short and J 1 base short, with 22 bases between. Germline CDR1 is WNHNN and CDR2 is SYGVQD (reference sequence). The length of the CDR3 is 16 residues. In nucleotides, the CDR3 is TGCGCCACCCGTCTACCCGAAGACAGCCCGAACACTGAAGCTTTCTTT. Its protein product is CATRLPEDSPNTEAFF.

The CDR3 loop reads CSAGQGTDTQYF. The DNA for the CDR3 is TGCAGCGCCGGACAGGGCACAGATACGCAGTATTTT. The chain recombines TRBV29-1 with TRBJ2-3; 7 bases fit TRBD1. V lost 7 bases to trimming and J lost 1 base; unmatched junction nucleotides: 2. CDR3 size: 12 residues. CDR1 and CDR2 from the germline V gene are SQVTM and ANQGSEA.

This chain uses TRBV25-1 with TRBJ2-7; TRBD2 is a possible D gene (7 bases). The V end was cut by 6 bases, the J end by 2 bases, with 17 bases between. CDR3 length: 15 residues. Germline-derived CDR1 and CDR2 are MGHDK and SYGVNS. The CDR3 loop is CASRGEGHGTYEQYF. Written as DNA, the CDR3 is TGTGCCAGCAGGGGGGAGGGACACGGAACCTACGAGCAGTACTTC.